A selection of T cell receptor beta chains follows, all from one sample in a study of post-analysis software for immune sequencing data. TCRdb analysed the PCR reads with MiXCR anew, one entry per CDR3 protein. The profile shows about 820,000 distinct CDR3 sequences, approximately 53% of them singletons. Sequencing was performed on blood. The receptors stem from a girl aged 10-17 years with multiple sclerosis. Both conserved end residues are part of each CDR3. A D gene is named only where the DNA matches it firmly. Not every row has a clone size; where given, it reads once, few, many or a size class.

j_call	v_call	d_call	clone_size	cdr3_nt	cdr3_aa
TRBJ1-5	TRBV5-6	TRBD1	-	TGTGCCAGCAGCTTACGTAGGACAGGGGGGTTTAGGCAGCCCCAGCATTTT	CASSLRRTGGFRQPQHF
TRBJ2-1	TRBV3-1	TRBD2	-	TGTGCCAGCAGCCAGACTAGCGGGAGGGCCTACAATGAGCAGTTCTTC	CASSQTSGRAYNEQFF
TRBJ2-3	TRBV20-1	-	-	TGCAGTGCTAGAGATCTTGAGAGAGGCACAGATACGCAGTATTTT	CSARDLERGTDTQYF
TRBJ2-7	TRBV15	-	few	TGTGCCACCAGCAGAGCGAAGGACCCAACCTACGAGCAGTACTTC	CATSRAKDPTYEQYF
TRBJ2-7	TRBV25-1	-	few	TGTGCCAGCAGTGATGGCAGGTCTAACGAGCAGTACTTC	CASSDGRSNEQYF
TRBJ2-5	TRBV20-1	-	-	TGCAGTGCTCGTTTCCCCACTAGCTGGGGAAGATCAGAGACCCAGTACTTT	CSARFPTSWGRSETQYF
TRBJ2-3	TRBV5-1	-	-	TGCGCCAGCAGCTTGGCATTAACGGGGCTAGCCGCAACAGATACGCAGTATTTT	CASSLALTGLAATDTQYF
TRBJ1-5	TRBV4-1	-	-	TGCGCCAGCAGCCTTGGGACACTTAGCAATCAGCCCCAGCATTTT	CASSLGTLSNQPQHF
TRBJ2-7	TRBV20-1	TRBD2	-	TGCAGTGCTATCCGGACGACTAGCGGGATAACCTACGAGCAGTACTTC	CSAIRTTSGITYEQYF
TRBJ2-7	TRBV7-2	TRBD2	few	TGTGCCAGCAGCCTGCTGACTAGCGGGGGGGCCGAGCAGTACTTC	CASSLLTSGGAEQYF
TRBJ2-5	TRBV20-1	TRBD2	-	TGCAGTGCTAGAGCCGGGACTAGCGGCCAAGAGACCCAGTACTTC	CSARAGTSGQETQYF
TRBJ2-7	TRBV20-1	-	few	TGCAGTGCTAGAGGTGCGCCCGGGATCGTCGCGGCCTCCTACGAGCAGTACTTC	CSARGAPGIVAASYEQYF
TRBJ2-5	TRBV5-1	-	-	TGCGCCAGCAGCCCCCGACCCGGGGTTGCGGGGGAGACCCAGTACTTC	CASSPRPGVAGETQYF
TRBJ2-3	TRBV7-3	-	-	TGTGCCAGCAGCTTATATCCGGCACAGGCAGATACGCAGTATTTT	CASSLYPAQADTQYF
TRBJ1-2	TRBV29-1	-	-	TGCAGCGCCCAATTGACGGACAGATCTAACTATGGCTACACCTTC	CSAQLTDRSNYGYTF
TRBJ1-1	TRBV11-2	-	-	TGTGCCAGCAGCTCCCAATGGGGGGACACTGAAGCTTTCTTT	CASSSQWGDTEAFF
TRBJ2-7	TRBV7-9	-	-	TGTGCCAGCAGCTTAGTGTCAGGGACCCTCCTCGAGCAGTACTTC	CASSLVSGTLLEQYF
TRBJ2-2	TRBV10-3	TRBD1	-	TGTGCCATCAGCGACAACAAGGGGGCAGCGACCGGGGAGCTGTTTTTT	CAISDNKGAATGELFF
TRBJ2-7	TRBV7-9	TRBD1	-	TGTGCCAGCAGCTTATTTCCCCACAGGGGGTTCGTCTCCTACGAGCAGTACTTC	CASSLFPHRGFVSYEQYF
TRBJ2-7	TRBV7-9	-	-	TGTGCCAGCAGCGAGGGGCGAGGCTCCTACGAGCAGTACTTC	CASSEGRGSYEQYF
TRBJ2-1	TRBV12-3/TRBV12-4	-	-	TGTGCCAGCGTCCGACAGGTCGGCAATGAGCAGTTCTTC	CASVRQVGNEQFF
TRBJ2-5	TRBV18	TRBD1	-	TGTGCCAGCTCACGAGCCGGGACAGTTCAAGAGACCCAGTACTTC	CASSRAGTVQETQYF
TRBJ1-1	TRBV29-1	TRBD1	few	TGCAGCGCAGACAGGGGGGCGCGAACTGAAGCTTTCTTT	CSADRGARTEAFF
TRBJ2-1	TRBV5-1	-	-	TGCGCCAGCAGCTTGGCTTGGCAGGGCGCCTACAATGAGCAGTTCTTC	CASSLAWQGAYNEQFF